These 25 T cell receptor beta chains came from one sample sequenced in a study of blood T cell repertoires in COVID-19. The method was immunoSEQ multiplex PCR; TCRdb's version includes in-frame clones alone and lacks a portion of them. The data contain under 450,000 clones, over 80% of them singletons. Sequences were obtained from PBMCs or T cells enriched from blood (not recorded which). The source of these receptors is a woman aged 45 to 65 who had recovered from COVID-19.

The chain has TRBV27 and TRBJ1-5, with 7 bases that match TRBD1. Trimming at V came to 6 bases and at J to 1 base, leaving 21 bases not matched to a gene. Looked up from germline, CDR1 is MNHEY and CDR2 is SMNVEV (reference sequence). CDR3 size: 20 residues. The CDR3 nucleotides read TGTGCCAGCAGCCCGCTTCTTACAGGGGCGGACAGGTTGAGCAATCAGCCCCAGCATTTT. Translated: CASSPLLTGADRLSNQPQHF.

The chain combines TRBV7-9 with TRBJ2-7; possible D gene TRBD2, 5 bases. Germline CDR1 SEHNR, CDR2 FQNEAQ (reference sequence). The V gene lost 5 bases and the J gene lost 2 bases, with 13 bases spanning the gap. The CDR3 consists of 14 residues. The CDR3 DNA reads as TGTGCCAGCAGCGGAGAGGGAGCACCCTACGAGCAGTACTTC. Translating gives CASSGEGAPYEQYF.

This CDR3 reads CASSLGVNTEAFF. CDR3 coding DNA: TGTGCCAGCAGCCTCGGTGTGAACACTGAAGCTTTCTTT. J is TRBJ1-1 and V is TRBV12-3 or TRBV12-4; D gene unclear. There are 13 residues in the CDR3. V was cut by 6 bases and J by 0 bases, with 8 bases left in between.

CDR3 bases: TGCAGCGTTGAGGACACCAGAGCTTTCTTT. Protein: CSVEDTRAFF. The chain uses TRBV29-1 and TRBJ1-1; a possible D gene is TRBD1 (5 bases). This CDR3 is built from 10 residues. Trimming took off 3 bases at V and 10 bases at J, with 9 bases between the two ends. The V gene's germline CDR1 is SQVTM and CDR2 ANQGSEA.

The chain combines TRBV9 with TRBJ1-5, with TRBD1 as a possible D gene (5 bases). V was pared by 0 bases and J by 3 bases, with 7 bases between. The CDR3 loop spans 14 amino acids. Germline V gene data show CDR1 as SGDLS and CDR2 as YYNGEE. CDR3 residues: CASSVEGSNQPQHF. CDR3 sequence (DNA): TGTGCCAGCAGCGTAGAGGGGTCCAATCAGCCCCAGCATTTT.

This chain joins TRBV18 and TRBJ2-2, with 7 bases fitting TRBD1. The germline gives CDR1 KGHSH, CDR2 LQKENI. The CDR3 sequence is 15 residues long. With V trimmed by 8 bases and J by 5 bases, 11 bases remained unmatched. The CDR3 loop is CASLQGQGITGELFF. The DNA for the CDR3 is TGTGCCAGCCTACAGGGGCAGGGGATAACCGGGGAGCTGTTTTTT.

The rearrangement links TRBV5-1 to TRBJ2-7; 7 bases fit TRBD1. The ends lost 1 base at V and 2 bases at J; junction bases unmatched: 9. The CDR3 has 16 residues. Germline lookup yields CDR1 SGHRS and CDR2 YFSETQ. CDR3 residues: CASSLSPQGVTYEQYF. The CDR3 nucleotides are TGCGCCAGCAGCTTGTCACCCCAGGGGGTGACCTACGAGCAGTACTTC.

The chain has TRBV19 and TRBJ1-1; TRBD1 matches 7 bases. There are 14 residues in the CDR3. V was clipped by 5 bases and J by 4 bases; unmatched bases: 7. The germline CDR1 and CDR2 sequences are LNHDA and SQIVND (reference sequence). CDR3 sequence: CASSVTGIGTEAFF. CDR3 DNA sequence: TGTGCCAGTAGTGTGACAGGGATAGGCACTGAAGCTTTCTTT.

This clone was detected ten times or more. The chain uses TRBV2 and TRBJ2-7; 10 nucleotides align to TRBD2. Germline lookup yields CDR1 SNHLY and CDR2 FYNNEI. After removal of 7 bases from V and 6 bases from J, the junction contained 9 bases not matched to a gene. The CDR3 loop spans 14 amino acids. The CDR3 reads CASKEGLASLEQYF. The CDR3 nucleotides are TGTGCCAGCAAGGAGGGACTAGCGAGCCTCGAGCAGTACTTC.

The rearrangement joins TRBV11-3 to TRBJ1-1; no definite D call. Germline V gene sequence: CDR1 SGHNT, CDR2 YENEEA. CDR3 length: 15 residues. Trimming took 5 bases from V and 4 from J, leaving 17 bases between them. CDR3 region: CASSHGGVRGTEAFF. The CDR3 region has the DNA TGTGCCAGCAGCCACGGCGGGGTTCGAGGCACTGAAGCTTTCTTT.

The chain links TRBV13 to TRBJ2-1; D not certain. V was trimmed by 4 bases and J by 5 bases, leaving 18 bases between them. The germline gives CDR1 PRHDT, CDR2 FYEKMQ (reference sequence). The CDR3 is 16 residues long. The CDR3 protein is CASSSWSNSLNNEQFF. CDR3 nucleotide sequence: TGTGCCAGCAGCTCCTGGTCCAACAGCCTCAACAATGAGCAGTTCTTC.

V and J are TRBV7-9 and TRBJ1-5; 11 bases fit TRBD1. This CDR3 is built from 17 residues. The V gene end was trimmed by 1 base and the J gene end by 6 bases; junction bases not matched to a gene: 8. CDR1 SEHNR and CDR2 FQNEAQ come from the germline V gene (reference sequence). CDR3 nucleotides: TGTGCCAGCAGCTTAGTGGGGACAGGGGGTTTTAGTCAGCCCCAGCATTTT. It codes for CASSLVGTGGFSQPQHF.

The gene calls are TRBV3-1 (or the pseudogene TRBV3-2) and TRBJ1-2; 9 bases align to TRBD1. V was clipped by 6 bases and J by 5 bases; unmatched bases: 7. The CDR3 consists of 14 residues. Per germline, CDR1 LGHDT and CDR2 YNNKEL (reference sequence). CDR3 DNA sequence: TGTGCCAGCAGTCAGGGACAGGGAGAGTATGGCTACACCTTC. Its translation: CASSQGQGEYGYTF.

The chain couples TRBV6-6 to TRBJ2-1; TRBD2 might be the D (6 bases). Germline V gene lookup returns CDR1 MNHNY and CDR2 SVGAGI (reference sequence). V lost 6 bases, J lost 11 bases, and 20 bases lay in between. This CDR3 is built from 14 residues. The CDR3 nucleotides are TGTGCCAGCAGGGTAGACAGAATGGGACTGCAGCAGTTCTTC. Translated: CASRVDRMGLQQFF.

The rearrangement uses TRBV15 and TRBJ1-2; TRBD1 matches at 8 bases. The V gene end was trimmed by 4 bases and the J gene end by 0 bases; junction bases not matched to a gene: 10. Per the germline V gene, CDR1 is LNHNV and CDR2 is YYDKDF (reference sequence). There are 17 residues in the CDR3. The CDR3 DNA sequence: TGTGCCACCAGCACGGACAGGGAGTCGGTAGCTAACTATGGCTACACCTTC. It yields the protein CATSTDRESVANYGYTF.

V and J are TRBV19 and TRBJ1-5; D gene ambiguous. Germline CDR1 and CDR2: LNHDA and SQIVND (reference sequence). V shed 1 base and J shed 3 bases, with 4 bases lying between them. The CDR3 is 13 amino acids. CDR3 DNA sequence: TGTGCCAGTAGTATAGCACACAATCAGCCCCAGCATTTT. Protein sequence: CASSIAHNQPQHF.

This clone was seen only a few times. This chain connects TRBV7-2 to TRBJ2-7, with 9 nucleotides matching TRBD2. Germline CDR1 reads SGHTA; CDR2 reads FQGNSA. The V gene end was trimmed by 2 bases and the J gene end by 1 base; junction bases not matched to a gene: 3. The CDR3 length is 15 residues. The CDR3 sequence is CASSLTSGFSYEQYF. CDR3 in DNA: TGTGCCAGCAGCTTAACTAGCGGGTTTTCCTACGAGCAGTACTTC.

This chain's CDR3 is CASSISQGASYNSPLHF. The CDR3 DNA reads as TGTGCCAGTAGTATTAGTCAGGGGGCGTCCTATAATTCACCCCTCCACTTT. The rearrangement uses TRBV19 and TRBJ1-6, with 8 bases fitting TRBD1. The CDR3 covers 17 residues. The V and J ends lost 3 bases and 1 base, in that order; junction bases with no gene match: 5. Germline assignment: CDR1 LNHDA and CDR2 SQIVND (reference sequence).

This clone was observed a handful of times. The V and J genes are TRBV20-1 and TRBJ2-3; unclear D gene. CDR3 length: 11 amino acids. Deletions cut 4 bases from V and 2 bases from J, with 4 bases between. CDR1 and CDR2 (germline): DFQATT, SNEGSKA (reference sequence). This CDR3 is CSATFTDTQYF. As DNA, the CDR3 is TGCAGTGCTACTTTCACAGATACGCAGTATTTT.

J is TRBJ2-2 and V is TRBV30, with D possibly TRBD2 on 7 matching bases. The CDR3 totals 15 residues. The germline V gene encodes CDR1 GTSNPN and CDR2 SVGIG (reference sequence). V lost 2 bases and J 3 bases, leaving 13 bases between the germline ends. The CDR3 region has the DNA TGTGCCTGGAGTCTCCTGGGGGGGCACACCGGGGAGCTGTTTTTT. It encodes CAWSLLGGHTGELFF.

The chain's CDR3 is CASSRTGDSNQPQHF. CDR3 nucleotide sequence: TGTGCCAGCAGCCGGACAGGGGATAGCAATCAGCCCCAGCATTTT. The chain joins TRBV7-9 to TRBJ1-5; 9 bases align to TRBD1. CDR1 and CDR2 from the germline V gene are SEHNR and FQNEAQ (reference sequence). The CDR3 has 15 amino acids. The trim removed 5 bases at V and 0 bases at J, leaving 2 bases unmatched.

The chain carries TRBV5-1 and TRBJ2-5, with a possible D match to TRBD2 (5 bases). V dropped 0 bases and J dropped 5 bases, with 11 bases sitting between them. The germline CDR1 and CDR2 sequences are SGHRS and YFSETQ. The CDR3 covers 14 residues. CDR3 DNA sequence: TGCGCCAGCAGCTTGGGGGGAGAAGGGGAGACCCAGTACTTC. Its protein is CASSLGGEGETQYF.

Here the CDR3 reads CASSWTGGAYEQYF. The CDR3, as DNA: TGCGCCAGCAGCTGGACAGGGGGCGCCTACGAGCAGTACTTC. This chain links TRBV5-1 with TRBJ2-7; 11 nucleotides match TRBD1. Germline V CDR1 and CDR2: SGHRS, YFSETQ. The V gene end was trimmed by 3 bases and the J gene end by 2 bases; junction bases not matched to a gene: 1. The CDR3 has 14 residues.

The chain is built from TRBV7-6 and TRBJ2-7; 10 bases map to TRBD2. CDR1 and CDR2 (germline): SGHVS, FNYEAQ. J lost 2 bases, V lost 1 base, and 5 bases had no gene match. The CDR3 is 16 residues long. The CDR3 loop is CASSLGLAGQTYEQYF. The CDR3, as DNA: TGTGCCAGCAGCTTAGGACTAGCGGGTCAGACCTACGAGCAGTACTTC.

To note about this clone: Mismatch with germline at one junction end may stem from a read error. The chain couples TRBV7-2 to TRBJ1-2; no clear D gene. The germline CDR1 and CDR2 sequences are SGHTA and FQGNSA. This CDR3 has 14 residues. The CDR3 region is CASSSYSSNSGYTF. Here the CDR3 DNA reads TGTGCCAGCAGCTCCTACAGCTCTAACTCTGGCTACACCTTC.